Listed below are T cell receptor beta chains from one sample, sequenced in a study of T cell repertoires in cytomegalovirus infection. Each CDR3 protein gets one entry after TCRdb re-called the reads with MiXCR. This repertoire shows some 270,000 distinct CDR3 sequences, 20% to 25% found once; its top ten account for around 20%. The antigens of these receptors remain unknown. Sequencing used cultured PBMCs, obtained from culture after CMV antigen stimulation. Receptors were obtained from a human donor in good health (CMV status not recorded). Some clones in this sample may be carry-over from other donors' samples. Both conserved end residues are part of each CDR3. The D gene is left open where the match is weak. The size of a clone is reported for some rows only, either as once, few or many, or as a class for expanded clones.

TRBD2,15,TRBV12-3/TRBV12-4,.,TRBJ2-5,TGTGCCAGCAGTACCTCCGGACTAGCGGAAGAGACCCAGTACTTC,CASSTSGLAEETQYF
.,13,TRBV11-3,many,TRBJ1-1,TGTGCCAGCAGCTACGACAGGAACACTGAAGCTTTCTTT,CASSYDRNTEAFF
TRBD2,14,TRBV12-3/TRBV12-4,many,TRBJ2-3,TGTGCCAGCAGGATAGCGGGAGATCCGGATACGCAGTATTTT,CASRIAGDPDTQYF
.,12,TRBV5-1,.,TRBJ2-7,TGCGCCAGCAGCCGAGAGGGTGACGAGCAGTACTTC,CASSREGDEQYF
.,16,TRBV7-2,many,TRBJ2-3,TGTGCCAGCAGCTTAGCGGGGACATTCAGCACAGATACGCAGTATTTT,CASSLAGTFSTDTQYF
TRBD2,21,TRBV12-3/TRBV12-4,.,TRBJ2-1,TGTGCCAGCAGTTTAGGTGCGCAGGGGGGACTAGCGGGACCGCGGTACAATGAGCAGTTCTTC,CASSLGAQGGLAGPRYNEQFF
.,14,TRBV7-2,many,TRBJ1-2,TGTGCCAGCAGCTTACCAGGGGTTAACTATGGCTACACCTTC,CASSLPGVNYGYTF
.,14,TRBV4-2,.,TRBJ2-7,TGTGCCAGCAGCCAAGGGTCTCAGGGTGGCGAGCAGTACTTC,CASSQGSQGGEQYF
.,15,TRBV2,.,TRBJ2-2,TGTGCCAGCAGGTGGTTGGACTACCACACCGGGGAGCTGTTTTTT,CASRWLDYHTGELFF
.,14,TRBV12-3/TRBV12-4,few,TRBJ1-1,TGTGCCAGCAGTTTTGGGGCACGGTGGACTGAAGCTTTCTTT,CASSFGARWTEAFF
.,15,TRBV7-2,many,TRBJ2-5,TGTGCCAGCAGCTTAGCCGGGGGAATCCAAGAGACCCAGTACTTC,CASSLAGGIQETQYF
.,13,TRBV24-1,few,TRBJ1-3,TGTGCCACCAGTGATTGGGCTGGAAACACCATATATTTT,CATSDWAGNTIYF
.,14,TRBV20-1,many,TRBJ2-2,TGCAGTGCTAGAGGCGGGGTTGGCGTCGGGGAGCTGTTTTTT,CSARGGVGVGELFF
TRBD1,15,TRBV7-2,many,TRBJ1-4,TGTGCCAGCAGCCCACAGACAGGGTCGGGAGAAAAACTGTTTTTT,CASSPQTGSGEKLFF
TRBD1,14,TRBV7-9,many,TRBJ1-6,TGTGCCAGCAGCTTAGGAGGGGGCACCTCACCCCTCCACTTT,CASSLGGGTSPLHF
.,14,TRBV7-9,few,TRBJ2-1,TGTGCCAGCAGCCCCACGAGGCTAGTCGATGAGCAGTTCTTC,CASSPTRLVDEQFF
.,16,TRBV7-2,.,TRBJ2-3,TGTGTCAGCACCACACGGTTTAGGGCCCTCACAGATACGCAGTATTTT,CVSTTRFRALTDTQYF
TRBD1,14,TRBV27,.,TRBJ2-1,TGTGCCAGCAGTTTAACGAGGGGGCAAAATGAGCAGTTCTTC,CASSLTRGQNEQFF
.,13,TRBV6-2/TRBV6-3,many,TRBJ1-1,TGTGCCAGCAGTTACTCGGAGAACACTGAAGCTTTCTTT,CASSYSENTEAFF
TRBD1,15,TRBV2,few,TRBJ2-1,TGTGCCAGCAGTAAGTACAGGGGCTCCTACAATGAGCAGTTCTTC,CASSKYRGSYNEQFF
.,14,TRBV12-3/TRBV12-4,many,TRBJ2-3,TGTGCCAGCAGCCACAGGGTTGGGATGGATACGCAGTATTTT,CASSHRVGMDTQYF
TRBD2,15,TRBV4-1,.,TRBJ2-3,TGCGCCAGCAGCCATCCAGCGGGAGTTGCAGATACGCAGTATTTT,CASSHPAGVADTQYF
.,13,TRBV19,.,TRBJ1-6,TGTGCCAGTACCCCCGGACGGGCTTCACCCCTCCACTTT,CASTPGRASPLHF
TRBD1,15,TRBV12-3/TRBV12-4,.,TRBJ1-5,TGTGCCAGCAGTGAACAGGGGGCGATGAATCAGCCCCAGCATTTT,CASSEQGAMNQPQHF
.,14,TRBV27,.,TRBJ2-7,TGTGCCAGCAGTCCGGCAGGTTACTCCTACGAGCAGTACTTC,CASSPAGYSYEQYF
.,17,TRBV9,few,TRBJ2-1,TGTGCCAGCAGCGTAGGCAATTTAGGGATATCCTACAATGAGCAGTTCTTC,CASSVGNLGISYNEQFF
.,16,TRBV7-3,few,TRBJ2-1,TGTGCCAGCAGCGCCTCGGGGGACAGCTCCTACAATGAGCAGTTCTTC,CASSASGDSSYNEQFF
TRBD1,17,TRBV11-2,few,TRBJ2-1,TGTGCCAGCAGCCTCGGGACAGGAGCACTCGTCTACAATGAGCAGTTCTTC,CASSLGTGALVYNEQFF
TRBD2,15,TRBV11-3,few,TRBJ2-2,TGTGCCAGCACCGGGCGGGGGAAAGGGACCGGGGAGCTGTTTTTT,CASTGRGKGTGELFF